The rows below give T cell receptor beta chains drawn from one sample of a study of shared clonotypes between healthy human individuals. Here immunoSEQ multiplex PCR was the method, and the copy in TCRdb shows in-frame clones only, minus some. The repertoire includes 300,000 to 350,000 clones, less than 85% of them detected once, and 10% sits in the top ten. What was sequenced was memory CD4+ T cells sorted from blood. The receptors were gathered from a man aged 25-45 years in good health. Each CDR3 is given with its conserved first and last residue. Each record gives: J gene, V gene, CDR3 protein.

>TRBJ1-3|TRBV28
CASSSLLFDSSGNTIYF
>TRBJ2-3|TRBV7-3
CASSPSPGLAPHF
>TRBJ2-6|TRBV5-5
CATTGEGLSGANVLTF
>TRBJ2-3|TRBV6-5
CASSEIGDTQYF
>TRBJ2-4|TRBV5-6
CASSLGELRLAKNIQYF
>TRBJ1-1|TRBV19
CASGYRGGEAFF
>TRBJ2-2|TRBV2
CASRVLRGSNTGELFF
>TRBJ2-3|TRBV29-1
CSVLDRAFTDTQYF
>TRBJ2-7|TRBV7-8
CASSNKVTYEQYF
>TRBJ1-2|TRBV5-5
CASSRSGGNYGYTF
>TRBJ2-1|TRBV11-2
CASSQRYNEQFF
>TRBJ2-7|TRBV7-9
CASTMGGVLYEQYF
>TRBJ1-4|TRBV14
CASSQDGAGGEKLFF
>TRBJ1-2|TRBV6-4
CASSDSIGGNYGYTF
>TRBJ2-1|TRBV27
CASSLLRDSFSYNEQFF
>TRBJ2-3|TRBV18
CASQFTSTDTQYF
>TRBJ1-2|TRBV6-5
CASSYGASQSYTF
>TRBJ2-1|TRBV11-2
CASSLRTTGAQFF
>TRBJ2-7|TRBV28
CASSRAGPYEQYF
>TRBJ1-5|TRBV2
CASSGGGSNQPQHF
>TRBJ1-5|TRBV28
CASHHRDTEGHF
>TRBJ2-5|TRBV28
CASSGAGETQYF
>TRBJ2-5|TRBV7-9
CASSLGDRGQETQYF
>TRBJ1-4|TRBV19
CASAADRVDEKLFF
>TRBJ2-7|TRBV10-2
CASSVARISYEQYF
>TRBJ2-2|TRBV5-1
CASSPSSAGGNTGELFF
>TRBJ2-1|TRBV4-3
CASSQVGGMSDEQFF
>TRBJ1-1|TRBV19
CASRSRADTEAFF
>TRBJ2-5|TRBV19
CASSTGRDRRTETQYF
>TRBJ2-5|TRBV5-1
CASSLDSLKETQYF
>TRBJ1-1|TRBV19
CASSITGMNTEAFF
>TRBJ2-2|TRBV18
CASQGDTGELFF
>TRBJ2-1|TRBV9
CASSVVPAIGEQFF
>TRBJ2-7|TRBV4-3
CASSQTTGGALVLEQYF
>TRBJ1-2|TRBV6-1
CASHVGQGQNYGYTF
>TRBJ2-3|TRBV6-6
CASSSLRIQQADTQYF
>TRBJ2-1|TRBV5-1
CASMGTAAYNEQFF
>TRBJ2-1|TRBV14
CASSLLTSGVWWEQFF
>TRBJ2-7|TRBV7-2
CASGSSVYEQYF
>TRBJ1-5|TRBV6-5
CASSYDSNSNQPQHF
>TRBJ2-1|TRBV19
CASRREGLDNEQFF
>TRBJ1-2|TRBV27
CASSADRVRGYTF
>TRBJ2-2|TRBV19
CASSRGGPNTGELFF
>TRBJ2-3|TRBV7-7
CASSPTSGRTDTQYF
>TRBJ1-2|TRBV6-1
CASSVTDLYGYTF
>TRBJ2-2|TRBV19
CASSPSGVTGELFF
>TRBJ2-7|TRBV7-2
CASSLVGGSSYEQYF
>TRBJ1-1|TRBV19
CGSGGGSTEAFF
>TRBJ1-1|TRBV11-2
CASSPTVNTEAFF
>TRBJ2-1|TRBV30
CAWSSIRGHNEQFF
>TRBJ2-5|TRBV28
CASRAQGSETQYF
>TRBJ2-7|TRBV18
CASSPGGGPYEQYF
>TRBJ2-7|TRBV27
CASSSVPGLAEDEQYF
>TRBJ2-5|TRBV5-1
CASSLALAGLVQETQYF